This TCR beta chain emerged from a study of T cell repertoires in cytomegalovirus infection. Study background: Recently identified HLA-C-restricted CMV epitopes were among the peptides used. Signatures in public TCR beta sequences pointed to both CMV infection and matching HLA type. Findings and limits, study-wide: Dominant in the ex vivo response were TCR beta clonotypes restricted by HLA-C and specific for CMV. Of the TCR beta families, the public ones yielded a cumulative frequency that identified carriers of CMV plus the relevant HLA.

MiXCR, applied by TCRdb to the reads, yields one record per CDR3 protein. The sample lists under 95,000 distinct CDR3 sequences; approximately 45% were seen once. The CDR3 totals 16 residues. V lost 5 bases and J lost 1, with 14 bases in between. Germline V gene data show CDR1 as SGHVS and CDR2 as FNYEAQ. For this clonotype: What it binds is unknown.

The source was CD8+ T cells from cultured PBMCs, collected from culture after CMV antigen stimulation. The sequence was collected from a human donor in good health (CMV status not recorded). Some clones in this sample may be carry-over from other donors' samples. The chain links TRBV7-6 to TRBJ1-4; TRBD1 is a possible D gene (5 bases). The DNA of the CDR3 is TGTGCCAGCAGCCCGGGGACCCCGGGAACTAATGAAAAACTGTTTTTT. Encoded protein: CASSPGTPGTNEKLFF.